What follows are 24 T cell receptor beta chains derived from one specimen sequenced in a study of blood T cell repertoires in COVID-19. Assay: immunoSEQ multiplex PCR; the TCRdb copy retains only in-frame clones and omits some. The data contain about 150,000 clones, 85% of them singletons. Sequencing was carried out using PBMCs or T cells enriched from blood (not recorded which). The receptor source for this set is a woman aged 40 to 49 who had recovered from COVID-19.

The chain combines TRBV7-3 with TRBJ2-1, with 7 bases that match TRBD2. The junction had 7 bases not matched to a gene; V was cut back by 5 bases and J by 9 bases. The CDR3 runs to 13 residues. The germline CDR1 and CDR2 sequences are SGHTA and FQGTGA. The CDR3 loop reads CASSATREGEQFF. In DNA form, the CDR3 reads TGTGCCAGCAGCGCTACTAGGGAGGGTGAGCAGTTCTTC.

Written as DNA, the CDR3 is TGCGCCAGCAGCCAAGATTCTCTGCGGGACAGAGGTACGGGCTCCTACGAGCAGTACTTC. It encodes CASSQDSLRDRGTGSYEQYF. The V gene is TRBV4-1, the J gene TRBJ2-7; D is possibly TRBD1 (7 bases). CDR3 length equals 20 residues. V dropped 0 bases and J dropped 0 bases, with 24 bases sitting between them. The germline gives CDR1 MGHRA, CDR2 YSYEKL.

This sequence joins TRBV11-2 and TRBJ1-6, with D possibly matching TRBD1 (5 bases). CDR3 size: 17 residues. From germline, CDR1 is SGHAT and CDR2 FQNNGV. The V gene lost 0 bases and the J gene lost 14 bases, with 23 bases spanning the gap. The CDR3 here is CASSLDGAGQGPRSLHF. The DNA of the CDR3 is TGTGCCAGCAGCTTAGATGGGGCCGGGCAGGGCCCCAGGTCCCTCCACTTT.

The rearrangement uses TRBV4-1 and TRBJ1-1; no clear D. V shed 4 bases and J shed 0 bases, with 9 bases lying between them. In germline, CDR1 is MGHRA, CDR2 YSYEKL. This CDR3 has 14 amino acids. The CDR3 region is CASSPDRVNTEAFF. CDR3 sequence (DNA): TGCGCCAGCAGCCCCGACCGGGTGAACACTGAAGCTTTCTTT.

The V gene is TRBV11-2, the J gene TRBJ2-7, with D perhaps matching TRBD2 (5 bases). Trimming shortened V by 0 bases and J by 7 bases, and 10 bases separated the two germline ends. This CDR3 has 13 residues. Germline V gene data show CDR1 as SGHAT and CDR2 as FQNNGV. The CDR3 DNA is TGTGCCAGCAGCTTAGATCCCGGGAAGGAGCAGTACTTC. It encodes CASSLDPGKEQYF.

The chain is built from TRBV6-5 and TRBJ2-7; D call uncertain. CDR1 is MNHEY and CDR2 is SVGAGI in the germline V gene. The V gene lost 5 bases and the J gene lost 6 bases, with 11 bases spanning the gap. The CDR3 runs 12 residues. In nucleotides, the CDR3 is TGTGCCAGCAGTCCGCGTCTACCCGAGCAGTACTTC. Protein: CASSPRLPEQYF.

CDR3 bases: TGTGCCAGCAGCTCGAAGATAGAGGAGGCGCAAGCCCAAGAGACCCAGTACTTC. Translating it yields CASSSKIEEAQAQETQYF. The chain uses TRBV9 and TRBJ2-5, with D maybe TRBD2 (5 bases). The CDR3 is made up of 18 amino acids. Germline V lookup: CDR1 SGDLS, CDR2 YYNGEE. The V gene lost 4 bases and the J gene lost 1 base, with 23 bases spanning the gap. Based on the CDR3 plus reference TRBV9 and TRBJ2-5, the full variable domain is DSGVTQTPKHLITATGQRVTLRCSPRSGDLSVYWYQQSLDQGLQFLIQYYNGEERAKGNILERFSAQQFPDLHSELNLSSLELGDSALYFCASSSKIEEAQAQETQYFGPGTRLLVL.

The chain combines TRBV6-6 with TRBJ1-5; D gene ambiguous. Germline CDR1 MNHNY, CDR2 SVGAGI (reference sequence). The germline V and J ends were trimmed by 2 bases and 1 base, with 9 bases remaining between them. The CDR3 is 15 amino acids. CDR3 amino acids: CASSYEGASNQPQHF. Written as DNA, the CDR3 is TGTGCCAGCAGTTACGAGGGTGCGAGCAATCAGCCCCAGCATTTT.

The CDR3 sequence is CASTQRGQETQYF. The CDR3 DNA reads as TGTGCCAGCACCCAAAGGGGTCAAGAGACCCAGTACTTC. This chain uses TRBV7-8 with TRBJ2-5; tentative D call: TRBD1 (5 bases). Germline loops: CDR1 SGHVS, CDR2 FQNEAQ. V was clipped by 7 bases and J by 2 bases, with 11 bases between them. The CDR3 length is 13 residues.

CDR3 loop: CASSQATGQSDTQYF. CDR3 DNA: TGCGCCAGCAGCCAAGCAACTGGACAGTCGGATACGCAGTATTTT. This rearrangement joins TRBV4-1 to TRBJ2-3; weak D call: TRBD1 (6 bases). The V end lost 1 base, the J end lost 6 bases, and 14 bases lay between the germline ends. In germline, CDR1 is MGHRA, CDR2 YSYEKL. This CDR3 comprises 15 residues.

V gene TRBV5-8 combines with J gene TRBJ1-6, with D unresolved. Trimming took off 0 bases at V and 10 bases at J, with 14 bases between the two ends. Germline CDR1 is SGHTS and CDR2 is YDEGEE. The CDR3 is made up of 15 amino acids. CDR3 in amino acids: CASSLVAGGQSPLHF. In DNA, the CDR3 is TGTGCCAGCAGCTTGGTAGCCGGCGGCCAGTCACCCCTCCACTTT.

This chain joins TRBV14 and TRBJ2-2, with D tentatively TRBD1 (6 bases). V lost 3 bases and J lost 3, with 11 bases in between. The CDR3 spans 15 residues. Germline V gene sequence: CDR1 SGHDN, CDR2 FVKESK. Here the CDR3 DNA reads TGTGCCAGCAGCCAGGCAGGGGAATACACCGGGGAGCTGTTTTTT. As protein: CASSQAGEYTGELFF.

The rearrangement links TRBV3-1 (or the pseudogene TRBV3-2) to TRBJ2-7, with a weak D call TRBD1 (6 bases). V was clipped by 1 base and J by 3 bases, with 10 bases between them. CDR1 is LGHDT, CDR2 YNNKEL, per germline (reference sequence). This CDR3 spans 14 amino acids. In nucleotides, the CDR3 is TGTGCCAGCAGCCAAGGCGACAGGTACTACGAGCAGTACTTC. Protein sequence: CASSQGDRYYEQYF.

This clone was seen a handful of times. The V gene is TRBV6-5, the J gene TRBJ2-3; 8 bases agree with TRBD1. The germline V gene encodes CDR1 MNHEY and CDR2 SVGAGI. The CDR3 runs to 15 residues. V was clipped by 7 bases and J by 3 bases; unmatched bases: 9. In nucleotides, the CDR3 is TGTGCCAGCAAGACGGACAGGGAAGGTACAGATACGCAGTATTTT. Protein product: CASKTDREGTDTQYF.

The chain uses TRBV6-5 and TRBJ2-1; no clear D gene. CDR1 is MNHEY and CDR2 is SVGAGI in the germline V gene. This CDR3 region has 11 residues. Deletions cut 6 bases from V and 7 bases from J, with 7 bases between. This CDR3 is CASRLENEQFF. CDR3 DNA: TGTGCCAGCAGACTGGAGAATGAGCAGTTCTTC.

The rearrangement uses TRBV30 and TRBJ2-7; 10 nucleotides agree with TRBD2. This CDR3 region has 13 residues. V trimming: 5 bases; J trimming: 5 bases; junction bases outside the gene matches: 6. Germline V lookup: CDR1 GTSNPN, CDR2 SVGIG (reference sequence). The CDR3, as DNA: TGTGCCTGGTCTAGCGGGAGTGTTCACGAGCAGTACTTC. Protein product: CAWSSGSVHEQYF. Supplemented by reference TRBV30 and TRBJ2-7, the full variable domain reads SQTIHQWPATLVQPVGSPLSLECTVEGTSNPNLYWYRQAAGRGLQLLFYSVGIGQISSEVPQNLSASRPQDRQFILSSKKLLLSDSGFYLCAWSSGSVHEQYFGPGTRLTVT.

The V gene is TRBV12-3 or TRBV12-4, the J gene TRBJ1-1; D unresolved. Trimming cost V 5 bases and J 0 bases, with 7 bases left between them. The CDR3 has 13 residues. The CDR3: CASSLAMNTEAFF. CDR3 bases: TGTGCCAGCAGTCTCGCGATGAACACTGAAGCTTTCTTT.

This clone has just one count. V gene TRBV29-1 combines with J gene TRBJ2-5, with D possibly being TRBD2 (6 bases). V dropped 0 bases and J dropped 7 bases, with 12 bases sitting between them. Germline V gene lookup returns CDR1 SQVTM and CDR2 ANQGSEA. This CDR3 has 13 residues. The DNA of the CDR3 is TGCAGCGTTGAAGACAAGGGAGGTGTGACCCAGTACTTC. Protein sequence: CSVEDKGGVTQYF.

The chain joins TRBV5-1 to TRBJ2-3, with 7 positions matching TRBD2. J gave up 6 bases and V 5 bases, and 9 bases lay outside the gene matches. There are 14 residues in the CDR3. Germline V CDR1 and CDR2: SGHRS, YFSETQ. The CDR3 DNA sequence: TGCGCCAGCAGTAGAGCGGGATTAGTGGATACGCAGTATTTT. Encoded protein: CASSRAGLVDTQYF.

The chain has TRBV2 and TRBJ2-3, with TRBD2 matching 14 bases. The V segment lost 10 bases and the J segment 4 bases; nucleotides outside the gene matches: 4. Germline-derived CDR1 and CDR2 are SNHLY and FYNNEI. The CDR3 is 14 residues long. CDR3 DNA sequence: TGTGCCACGACTAGCGGGAGGGGAGCAGATACGCAGTATTTT. Translation gives CATTSGRGADTQYF.

In this sample, this clone turned up once. V gene TRBV11-1 combines with J gene TRBJ2-1, with D uncertain. From germline, CDR1 is SGHAT and CDR2 FQDESV (reference sequence). The V end was cut by 1 base, the J end by 10 bases, with 8 bases between. The CDR3 runs to 12 residues. CDR3 region: CASSLERREQFF. The CDR3 nucleotides read TGTGCCAGCAGCTTAGAAAGGCGGGAGCAGTTCTTC. The full variable domain, in which reference TRBV11-1 and TRBJ2-1 provide the parts outside the CDR3, is EAEVAQSPRYKITEKSQAVAFWCDPISGHATLYWYRQILGQGPELLVQFQDESVVDDSQLPKDRFSAERLKGVDSTLKIQPAELGDSAMYLCASSLERREQFFGPGTRLTVL.

This clone was picked up one time. The chain combines TRBV6-5 with TRBJ1-2, with 10 bases aligning to TRBD1. Trimming at V came to 4 bases and at J to 6 bases, leaving 8 bases not matched to a gene. Germline V gene sequence: CDR1 MNHEY, CDR2 SVGAGI. The CDR3 sequence is 15 residues long. CDR3 nucleotide sequence: TGTGCCAGCAGTTCCATGGGACAGGGGAATCATGGCTACACCTTC. Its protein product is CASSSMGQGNHGYTF.

V gene TRBV5-1 combines with J gene TRBJ2-1; a possible D gene is TRBD2 (6 bases). The CDR3 totals 17 residues. The ends were cut back, 7 bases at V and 0 bases at J, with 20 bases in the middle. From germline, CDR1 is SGHRS and CDR2 YFSETQ. CDR3 residues: CASRKPGTSGSYNEQFF. The CDR3 coding sequence is TGCGCCAGCCGAAAACCGGGGACTTCTGGCTCCTACAATGAGCAGTTCTTC. Full variable domain (rest looked up from reference TRBV5-1 and TRBJ2-1): KAGVTQTPRYLIKTRGQQVTLSCSPISGHRSVSWYQQTPGQGLQFLFEYFSETQRNKGNFPGRFSGRQFSNSRSEMNVSTLELGDSALYLCASRKPGTSGSYNEQFFGPGTRLTVL.

This sequence joins TRBV27 and TRBJ2-2; TRBD1 is a possible D gene (5 bases). The V and J ends lost 6 bases and 4 bases respectively, with 15 bases between them. Germline assignment: CDR1 MNHEY and CDR2 SMNVEV (reference sequence). The CDR3 runs to 15 residues. CDR3 in amino acids: CASSLRQLGTGELFF. In nucleotides, the CDR3 is TGTGCCAGCAGCCTACGACAGTTAGGCACCGGGGAGCTGTTTTTT.